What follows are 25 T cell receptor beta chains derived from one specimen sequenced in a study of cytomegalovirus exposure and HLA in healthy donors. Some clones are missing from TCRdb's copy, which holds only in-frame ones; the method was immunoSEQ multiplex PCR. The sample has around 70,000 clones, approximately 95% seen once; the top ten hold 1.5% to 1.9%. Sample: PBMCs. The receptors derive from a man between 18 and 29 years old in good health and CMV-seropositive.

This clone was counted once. The CDR3 spells CASSVRLAGADTQYF. CDR3 nucleotides: TGTGCCAGCAGCGTTAGACTAGCGGGAGCGGATACGCAGTATTTT. The genes are TRBV9 and TRBJ2-3; TRBD2 aligns across 12 bases. The CDR3 consists of 15 residues. The junction had 4 bases not matched to a gene; V was cut back by 2 bases and J by 6 bases. From germline, CDR1 is SGDLS and CDR2 YYNGEE.

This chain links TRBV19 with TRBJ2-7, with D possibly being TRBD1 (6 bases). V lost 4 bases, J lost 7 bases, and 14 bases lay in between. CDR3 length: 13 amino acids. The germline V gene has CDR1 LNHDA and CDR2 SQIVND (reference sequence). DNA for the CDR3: TGTGCCAGTAGTAGCACAGGGACGGGAGAGCAGTACTTC. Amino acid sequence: CASSSTGTGEQYF.

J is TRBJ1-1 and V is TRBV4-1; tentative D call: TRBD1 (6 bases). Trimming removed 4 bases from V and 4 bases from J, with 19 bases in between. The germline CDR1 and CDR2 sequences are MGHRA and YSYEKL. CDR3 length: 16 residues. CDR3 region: CASSPSSWTVGTEAFF. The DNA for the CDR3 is TGCGCCAGCAGCCCTTCGAGTTGGACAGTCGGCACTGAAGCTTTCTTT.

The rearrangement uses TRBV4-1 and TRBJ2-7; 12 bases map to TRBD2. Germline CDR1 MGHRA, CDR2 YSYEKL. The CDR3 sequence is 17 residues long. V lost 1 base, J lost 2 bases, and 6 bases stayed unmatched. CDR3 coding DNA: TGCGCCAGCAGCCAAGCCCCCCTAGCGGGAGGGACCTACGAGCAGTACTTC. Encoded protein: CASSQAPLAGGTYEQYF.

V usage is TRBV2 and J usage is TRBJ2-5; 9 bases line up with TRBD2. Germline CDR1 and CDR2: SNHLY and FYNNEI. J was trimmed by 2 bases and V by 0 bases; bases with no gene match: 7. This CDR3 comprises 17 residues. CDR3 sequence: CASSEARGGEIQETQYF. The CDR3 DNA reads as TGTGCCAGCAGTGAAGCGCGGGGGGGGGAGATTCAAGAGACCCAGTACTTC.

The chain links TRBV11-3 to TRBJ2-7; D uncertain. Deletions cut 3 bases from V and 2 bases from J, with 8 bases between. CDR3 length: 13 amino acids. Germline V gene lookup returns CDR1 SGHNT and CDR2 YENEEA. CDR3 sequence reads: CASSFAETYEQYF. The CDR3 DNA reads TGTGCCAGCAGCTTTGCGGAGACCTACGAGCAGTACTTC.

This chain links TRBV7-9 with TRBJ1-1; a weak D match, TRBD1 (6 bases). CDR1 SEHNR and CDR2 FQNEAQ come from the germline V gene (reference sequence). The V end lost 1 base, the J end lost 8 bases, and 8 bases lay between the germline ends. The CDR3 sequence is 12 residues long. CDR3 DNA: TGTGCCAGCAGCTTAGTAAGGGGGGAAGCTTTCTTT. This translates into CASSLVRGEAFF.

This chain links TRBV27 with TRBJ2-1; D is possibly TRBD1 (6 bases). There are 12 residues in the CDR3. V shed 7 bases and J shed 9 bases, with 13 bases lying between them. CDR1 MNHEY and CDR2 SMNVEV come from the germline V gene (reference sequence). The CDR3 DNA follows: TGTGCCAGCAAGGAACAGGGAAGTGAGCAGTTCTTC. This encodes CASKEQGSEQFF.

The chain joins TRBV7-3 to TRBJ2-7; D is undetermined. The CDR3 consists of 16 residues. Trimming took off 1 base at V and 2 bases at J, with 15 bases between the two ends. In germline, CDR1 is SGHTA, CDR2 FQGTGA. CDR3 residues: CASSLNTFVVPYEQYF. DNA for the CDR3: TGTGCCAGCAGCTTAAACACATTCGTGGTTCCCTACGAGCAGTACTTC. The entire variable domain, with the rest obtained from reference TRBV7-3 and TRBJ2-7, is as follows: GAGVSQTPSNKVTEKGKYVELRCDPISGHTALYWYRQSLGQGPEFLIYFQGTGAADDSGLPNDRFFAVRPEGSVSTLKIQRTERGDSAVYLCASSLNTFVVPYEQYFGPGTRLTVT.

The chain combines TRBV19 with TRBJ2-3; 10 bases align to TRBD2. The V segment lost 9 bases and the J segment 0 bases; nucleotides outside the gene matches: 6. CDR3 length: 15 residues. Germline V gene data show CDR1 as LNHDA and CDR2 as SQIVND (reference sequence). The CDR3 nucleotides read TGTGCCAGCCAGCGGGAGGGCCTTAGCACAGATACGCAGTATTTT. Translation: CASQREGLSTDTQYF.

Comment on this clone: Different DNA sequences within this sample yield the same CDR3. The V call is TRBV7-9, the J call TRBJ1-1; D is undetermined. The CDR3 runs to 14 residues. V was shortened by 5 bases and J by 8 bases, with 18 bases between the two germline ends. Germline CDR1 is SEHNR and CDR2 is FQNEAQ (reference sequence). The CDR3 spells CASSPTPLDTEAFF. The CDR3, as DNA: TGTGCCAGCAGCCCGACACCTCTTGATACCGAAGCTTTCTTT.

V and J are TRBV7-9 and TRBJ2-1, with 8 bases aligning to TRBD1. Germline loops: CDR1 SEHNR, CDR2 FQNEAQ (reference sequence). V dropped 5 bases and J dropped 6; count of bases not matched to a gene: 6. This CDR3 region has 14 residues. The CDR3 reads CASSGQGPANEQFF. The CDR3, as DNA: TGTGCCAGCAGCGGACAGGGTCCGGCCAATGAGCAGTTCTTC.

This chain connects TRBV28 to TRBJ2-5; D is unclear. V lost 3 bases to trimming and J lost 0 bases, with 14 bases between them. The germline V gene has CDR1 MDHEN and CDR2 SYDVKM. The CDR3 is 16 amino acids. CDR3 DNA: TGTGCCAGCAGTTTTGGAGACTCGAAGTACCAAGAGACCCAGTACTTC. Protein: CASSFGDSKYQETQYF.

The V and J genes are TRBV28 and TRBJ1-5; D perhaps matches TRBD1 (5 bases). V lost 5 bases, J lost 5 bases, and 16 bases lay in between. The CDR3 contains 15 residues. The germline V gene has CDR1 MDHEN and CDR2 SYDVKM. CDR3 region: CASSTWGGRDQPQHF. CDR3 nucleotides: TGTGCCAGCAGTACTTGGGGGGGTCGCGATCAGCCCCAGCATTTT. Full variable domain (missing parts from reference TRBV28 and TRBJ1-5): DVKVTQSSRYLVKRTGEKVFLECVQDMDHENMFWYRQDPGLGLRLIYFSYDVKMKEKGDIPEGYSVSREKKERFSLILESASTNQTSMYLCASSTWGGRDQPQHFGDGTRLSIL.

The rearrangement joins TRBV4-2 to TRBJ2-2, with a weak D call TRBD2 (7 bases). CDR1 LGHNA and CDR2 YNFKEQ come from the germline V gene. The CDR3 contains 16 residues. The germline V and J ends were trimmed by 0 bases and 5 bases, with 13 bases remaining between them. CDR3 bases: TGTGCCAGCAGCCAAGAAGGGGGGGCCAGGACCGGGGAGCTGTTTTTT. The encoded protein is CASSQEGGARTGELFF.

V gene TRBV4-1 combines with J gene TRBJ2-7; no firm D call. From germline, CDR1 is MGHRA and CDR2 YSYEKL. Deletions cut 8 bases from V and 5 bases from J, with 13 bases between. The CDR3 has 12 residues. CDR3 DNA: TGCGCCAGCCGCTCCCATGGGCACGAGCAGTACTTC. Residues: CASRSHGHEQYF.

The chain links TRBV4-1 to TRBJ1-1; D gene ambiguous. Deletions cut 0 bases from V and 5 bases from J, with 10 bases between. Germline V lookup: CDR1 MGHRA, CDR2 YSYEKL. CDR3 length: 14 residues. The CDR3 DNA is TGCGCCAGCAGCCAAGATCGACGGAGGACTGAAGCTTTCTTT. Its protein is CASSQDRRRTEAFF.

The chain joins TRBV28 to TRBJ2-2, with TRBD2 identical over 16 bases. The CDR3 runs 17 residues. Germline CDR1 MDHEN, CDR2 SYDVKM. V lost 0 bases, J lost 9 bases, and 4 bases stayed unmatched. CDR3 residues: CASSLWGLAGGGRELFF. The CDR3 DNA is TGTGCCAGCAGTTTATGGGGACTAGCGGGAGGGGGCCGGGAGCTGTTTTTT.

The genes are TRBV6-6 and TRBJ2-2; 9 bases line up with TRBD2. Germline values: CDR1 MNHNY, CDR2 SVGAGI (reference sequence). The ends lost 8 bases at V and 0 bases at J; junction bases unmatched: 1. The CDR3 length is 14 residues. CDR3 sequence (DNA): TGTGCCAGCTTAGCGGGAGCGAACACCGGGGAGCTGTTTTTT. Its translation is CASLAGANTGELFF.

In nucleotides, the CDR3 is TGTGCCAGCAGTCCACCGGGACAGCACTATGGCTACACCTTC. Encoded protein: CASSPPGQHYGYTF. V usage is TRBV6-5 and J usage is TRBJ1-2, with 7 bases matching TRBD1. Germline V gene data show CDR1 as MNHEY and CDR2 as SVGAGI. This CDR3 contains 14 residues. With 5 bases clipped from V and 3 bases from J, the junction kept 6 bases outside the gene matches.

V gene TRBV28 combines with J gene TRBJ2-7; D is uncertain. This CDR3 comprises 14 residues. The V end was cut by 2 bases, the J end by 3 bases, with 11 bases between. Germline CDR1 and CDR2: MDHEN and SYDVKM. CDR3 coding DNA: TGTGCCAGCAGTTTACCCAGGTTGAGCTACGAGCAGTACTTC. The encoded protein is CASSLPRLSYEQYF.

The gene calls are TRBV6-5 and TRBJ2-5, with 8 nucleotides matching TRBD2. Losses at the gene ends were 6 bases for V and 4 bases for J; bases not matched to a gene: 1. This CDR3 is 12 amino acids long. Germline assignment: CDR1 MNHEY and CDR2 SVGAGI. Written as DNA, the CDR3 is TGTGCCAGCAGGGCGGGAGGAGAGACCCAGTACTTC. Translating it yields CASRAGGETQYF.

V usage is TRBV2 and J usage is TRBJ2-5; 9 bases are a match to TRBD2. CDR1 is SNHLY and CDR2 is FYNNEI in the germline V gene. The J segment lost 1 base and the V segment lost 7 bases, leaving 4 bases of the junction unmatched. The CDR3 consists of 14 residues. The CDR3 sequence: CASTSGLAQETQYF. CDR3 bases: TGTGCCAGCACATCGGGACTAGCCCAAGAGACCCAGTACTTC.

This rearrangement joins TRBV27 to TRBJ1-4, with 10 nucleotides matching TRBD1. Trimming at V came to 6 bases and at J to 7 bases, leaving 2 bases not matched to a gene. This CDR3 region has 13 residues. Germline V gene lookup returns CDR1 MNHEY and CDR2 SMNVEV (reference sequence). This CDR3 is CASSGTGVEKLFF. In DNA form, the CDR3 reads TGTGCCAGCAGCGGGACAGGGGTTGAAAAACTGTTTTTT.

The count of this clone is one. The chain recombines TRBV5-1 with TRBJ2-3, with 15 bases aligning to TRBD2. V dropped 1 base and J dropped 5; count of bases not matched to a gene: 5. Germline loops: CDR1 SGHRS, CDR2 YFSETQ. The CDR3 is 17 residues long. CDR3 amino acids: CASSLRGLAGGQDTQYF. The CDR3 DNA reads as TGCGCCAGCAGCTTGAGGGGACTAGCGGGAGGTCAAGATACGCAGTATTTT.